A selection of T cell receptor beta chains follows, all from one sample in a study of cytomegalovirus exposure and HLA in healthy donors. Method: immunoSEQ multiplex PCR; TCRdb's copy keeps in-frame clones and lacks some. The sample records roughly 68,000 clones, roughly 80% being singletons. Sequences were obtained from PBMCs. The receptor set was obtained from a young woman in good health and CMV-seropositive. Both conserved end residues are part of each CDR3. D genes are given only for firm matches. Clone size is not always given. Where it is, it says once, few, many or a class for expanded clones.

clone_size,d_call,j_call,v_call,cdr3_nt,cdr3_aa
few,TRBD1,TRBJ2-5,TRBV4-1,TGCGCCAGCAGCCAAACCCCGGGACAGGGGTACCAAGAGACCCAGTACTTC,CASSQTPGQGYQETQYF
-,TRBD2,TRBJ2-7,TRBV10-2,TGCGCCAGCAGACTAGCGAGGTCCTACGAGCAGTACTTC,CASRLARSYEQYF
-,TRBD1,TRBJ2-4,TRBV10-1,TGCGCCAGTTACGGGACAGGGGGTTTCGACATTCAGTACTTC,CASYGTGGFDIQYF
-,-,TRBJ1-1,TRBV9,TGTGCCAGCAGCGCCCCAACCTCACCAGGTCCGAACACTGAAGCTTTCTTT,CASSAPTSPGPNTEAFF
-,TRBD1,TRBJ1-2,TRBV6-7,TGTGCCAGCAGTTCCCAGGACAGGGCCAGAGGAGGTGGCTACACCTTC,CASSSQDRARGGGYTF
-,TRBD2,TRBJ2-1,TRBV29-1,TGCAGCGTTCAAGGGACGGGACTAGGTAACAATGAGCAGTTCTTC,CSVQGTGLGNNEQFF
-,-,TRBJ2-1,TRBV5-8,TGTGCCAGCAGCCCACTAGATAATGAGCAGTTCTTC,CASSPLDNEQFF
-,-,TRBJ1-5,TRBV28,TGTGCCAGCAGTTTATATCAGGATCCTCAGCCCCAGCATTTT,CASSLYQDPQPQHF
-,-,TRBJ2-7,TRBV6-1,TGTGCCAGCAGTGAAGAGGCAGGGAACTCCTACGAGCAGTACTTC,CASSEEAGNSYEQYF
-,TRBD2,TRBJ2-2,TRBV9,TGTGCCAGCAGCGCTAGCGGGAGAACCGGGGAGCTGTTTTTT,CASSASGRTGELFF
few,-,TRBJ2-6,TRBV27,TGTGCCAGCAGTTTAACGACTTACTCTGGGGCCAACGTCCTGACTTTC,CASSLTTYSGANVLTF
-,-,TRBJ1-3,TRBV4-1,TGCGCCAGCAGCCAAGATATGAGCTCTGGAAACACCATATATTTT,CASSQDMSSGNTIYF
-,TRBD1,TRBJ1-1,TRBV11-2,TGTGCCAGCAGCTTAGCAGGGGGGAACACTGAAGCTTTCTTT,CASSLAGGNTEAFF
-,-,TRBJ2-4,TRBV4-3,TGCGCCAGCAGCCAAGATTTCTCAGGGGGGAACATTCAGTACTTC,CASSQDFSGGNIQYF
-,TRBD2,TRBJ2-3,TRBV7-9,TGTGCCAGCAGCTCAACTAGCGGGAGGGCCGGAGATACGCAGTATTTT,CASSSTSGRAGDTQYF
-,TRBD2,TRBJ2-1,TRBV2,TGTGCCAGCAGCTGGACGGTCACTAGCGGCAATGAGCAGTTCTTC,CASSWTVTSGNEQFF
-,TRBD1,TRBJ2-7,TRBV7-8,TGTGCCAGCAGCTTGCCCCCCGGGACAGGCTACGAGCAGTACTTC,CASSLPPGTGYEQYF
-,-,TRBJ2-7,TRBV29-1,TGCAGCGTTAGAGGGCGGACGACCTACGAGCAGTACTTC,CSVRGRTTYEQYF
-,-,TRBJ2-3,TRBV10-3,TGTGCCATCAGTGAGTCCACAGGCCGGGGCACAGATACGCAGTATTTT,CAISESTGRGTDTQYF
-,-,TRBJ1-5,TRBV28,TGTGCCAGCGGCGGAATTCTTGACAATCAGCCCCAGCATTTT,CASGGILDNQPQHF
-,-,TRBJ2-3,TRBV9,TGTGCCAGCAGCACCTCCAGGACAGATACGCAGTATTTT,CASSTSRTDTQYF
-,-,TRBJ2-5,TRBV5-1,TGCGCCAGCAGCTTGGCGGGAGTGGAGACCCAGTACTTC,CASSLAGVETQYF
-,-,TRBJ1-5,TRBV7-8,TGTGCCAGCAGCTTAGCGCTTCCGGCAGGGGCGGACGTTGCAAATCAGCCCCAGCATTTT,CASSLALPAGADVANQPQHF
-,-,TRBJ1-1,TRBV18,TGTGCCAGCTCACCTCTGGGGCACACTGAAGCTTTCTTT,CASSPLGHTEAFF
-,-,TRBJ1-1,TRBV7-9,TGTGCCAGCAGCCCCCTCCTCCAAGCTTTCTTT,CASSPLLQAFF
-,TRBD1,TRBJ2-7,TRBV7-2,TGTGCCAGCAGCGCCATAGGGGGCCGGTACGAGCAGTACTTC,CASSAIGGRYEQYF
-,TRBD1,TRBJ2-7,TRBV19,TGTGCCAGTAGTAGATCCGGGACAGGGGGTTACGAGCAGTACTTC,CASSRSGTGGYEQYF
-,-,TRBJ2-3,TRBV19,TGTGCCAGTAGTAGTCTAACTAGCACAGATACGCAGTATTTT,CASSSLTSTDTQYF
-,-,TRBJ2-1,TRBV4-1,TGCGCCAGCAGCCAGGAGGAAGACTACAGGGTTTACAATGAGCAGTTCTTC,CASSQEEDYRVYNEQFF
-,TRBD1,TRBJ1-2,TRBV6-5,TGTGCCAGCAGTTACATTACAGGGGGCGCGAGTGGCTACACCTTC,CASSYITGGASGYTF
-,-,TRBJ2-7,TRBV7-9,TGTGCCAGCAGCTTAGGCAGGGCTCCCTACGAGCAGTACTTC,CASSLGRAPYEQYF
once,TRBD1,TRBJ2-7,TRBV23-1,TGCGCCAGCAGTCAATCACTTCCGGACAGGAAGGGGCTTGGGTCCTACGAGCAGTACTTC,CASSQSLPDRKGLGSYEQYF
many,-,TRBJ1-3,TRBV12-5,TGTGCTAGTGGTTTGTCAGGGTTTGGAAACACCATATATTTT,CASGLSGFGNTIYF
-,TRBD1,TRBJ2-2,TRBV30,TGTGCCTGGAAAGGGGGGACAGGGGACACCGGGGAGCTGTTTTTT,CAWKGGTGDTGELFF
-,TRBD2,TRBJ2-1,TRBV28,TGTGCCAGCAGTTTAAGAAGCGGGAGTGGTGAGCAGTTCTTC,CASSLRSGSGEQFF
-,TRBD1,TRBJ2-3,TRBV7-9,TGTGCCAGCAGCCCCCAGGGACAGGGGGCAGATACGCAGTATTTT,CASSPQGQGADTQYF
-,-,TRBJ1-1,TRBV30,TGTGCCTGGAACAGGGTGGACACTGAAGCTTTCTTT,CAWNRVDTEAFF
few,-,TRBJ2-2,TRBV5-1,TGCGCCAGCAGCTTGGATGTCCACGGGGAGCTGTTTTTT,CASSLDVHGELFF
-,-,TRBJ2-7,TRBV7-2,TGTGCCAGCAGCTTATCGAGGCAGACAGTCTACGAGCAGTACTTC,CASSLSRQTVYEQYF
-,TRBD1,TRBJ2-1,TRBV5-6,TGTGCCAGCAGCTTCGCGACAGGGGGCTACAATGAGCAGTTCTTC,CASSFATGGYNEQFF
-,-,TRBJ1-1,TRBV5-4,TGTGCCAGCAGCTTGGAGGCAGGGGTCACTGAAGCTTTCTTT,CASSLEAGVTEAFF
-,-,TRBJ1-4,TRBV28,TGTGCCAGCAGTTTCGAGTTTCCCCTAAATGAAAAACTGTTTTTT,CASSFEFPLNEKLFF
-,-,TRBJ1-5,TRBV5-6,TGTGCCAGCAGCCCCCGGCAGGCAGGTAATCAGCCCCAGCATTTT,CASSPRQAGNQPQHF
-,TRBD2,TRBJ2-2,TRBV28,TGTGCCAGCAGTTTGGGACTAGCGGGGAACACCGGGGAGCTGTTTTTT,CASSLGLAGNTGELFF
-,-,TRBJ2-7,TRBV11-2,TGTGCCAGCAGCTTACACTACGAGCAGTACTTC,CASSLHYEQYF
once,-,TRBJ2-3,TRBV7-2,TGTGCCAGCAGCTTAACAAACTGGGGAGGCACAGATACGCAGTATTTT,CASSLTNWGGTDTQYF